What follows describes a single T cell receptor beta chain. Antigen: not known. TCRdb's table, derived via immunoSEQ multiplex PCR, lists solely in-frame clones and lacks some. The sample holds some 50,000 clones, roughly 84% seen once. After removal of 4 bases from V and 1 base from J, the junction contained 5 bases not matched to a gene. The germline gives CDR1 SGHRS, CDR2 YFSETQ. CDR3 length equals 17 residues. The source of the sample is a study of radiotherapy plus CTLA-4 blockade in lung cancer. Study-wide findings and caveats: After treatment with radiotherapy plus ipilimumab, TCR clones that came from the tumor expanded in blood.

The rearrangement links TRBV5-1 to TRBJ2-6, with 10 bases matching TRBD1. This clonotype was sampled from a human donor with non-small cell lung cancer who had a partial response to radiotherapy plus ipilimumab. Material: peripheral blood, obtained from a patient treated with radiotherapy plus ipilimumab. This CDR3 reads CASSVGTGESGANVLTF. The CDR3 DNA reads TGCGCCAGCAGCGTTGGGACAGGGGAATCTGGGGCCAACGTCCTGACTTTC. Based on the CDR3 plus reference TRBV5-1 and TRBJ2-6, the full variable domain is KAGVTQTPRYLIKTRGQQVTLSCSPISGHRSVSWYQQTPGQGLQFLFEYFSETQRNKGNFPGRFSGRQFSNSRSEMNVSTLELGDSALYLCASSVGTGESGANVLTFGAGSRLTVL.